The rows below give T cell receptor beta chains drawn from one sample of a study of long-term antiretroviral therapy in people with HIV. Method: immunoSEQ multiplex PCR; TCRdb's copy keeps in-frame clones and lacks some. Of about 25,000 clones in the sample, 80% to 90% are singletons; the top ten hold approximately 16%. The material sequenced was unsorted PBMCs, taken 1.2 years after starting antiretroviral therapy. All receptors derive from a man aged 45 to 65 with HIV. The CDR3 runs from the conserved cysteine through the conserved F or W. A D gene is named only where the DNA matches it firmly. Size tells how often a clone was seen (once, few, many) or the class of an expanded clone, and some rows leave it out.

V	J	D	size	DNA	CDR3
TRBV15	TRBJ1-6	NA	NA	TGTGCCACCAGCAGAGCCCCCCCGGCAGTGGCCCTCCACTTT	CATSRAPPAVALHF
TRBV11-2	TRBJ1-3	NA	NA	TGTGCCAGCAGCTTAGAAGGGACGCGAGACACCATATATTTT	CASSLEGTRDTIYF
TRBV29-1	TRBJ2-3	NA	NA	TGCAGCGTTGAACTAACCCAAAGCACAGATACGCAGTATTTT	CSVELTQSTDTQYF
TRBV18	TRBJ1-3	NA	NA	TGTGCCAGCTCACCACCGAACGGCGGAAACACCATATATTTT	CASSPPNGGNTIYF
TRBV5-8	TRBJ2-1	NA	NA	TGTGCCAGCAGCTTTTTTTCGTTTAATGAGCAGTTCTTC	CASSFFSFNEQFF
TRBV7-9	TRBJ2-6	TRBD1	once	TGTGCCAGCAGCTTAGCAGGGGGCGGAAACTCTGGGGCCAACGTCCTGACTTTC	CASSLAGGGNSGANVLTF
TRBV11-2	TRBJ1-1	NA	once	TGTGCCAGCAGCTTACAAGACACTGAAGCTTTCTTT	CASSLQDTEAFF
TRBV27	TRBJ2-7	NA	NA	TGTGCCAGCAGTTTATCCAGTCAGGGCAGGCAATCACCCGAGCAGTACTTC	CASSLSSQGRQSPEQYF
TRBV7-8	TRBJ2-7	NA	NA	TGTGCCAGCAGCTTAAGTTCCGAGGGTCTGGGGGAGCAGTACTTC	CASSLSSEGLGEQYF
TRBV7-9	TRBJ1-1	TRBD1	NA	TGTGCCAGCAGCAGGGACAGGGCATTGGTCTCTGAAGCTTTCTTT	CASSRDRALVSEAFF
TRBV28	TRBJ1-2	NA	NA	TGTGCCAGCACCTTAAGGGGGGGGGCGGTGGCTGGCTACACCTTC	CASTLRGGAVAGYTF
TRBV4-1	TRBJ2-7	NA	NA	TGCGCCAGCAGCCAAGAAGGCCTAATGGGGGCCTCGGCAGCCGAGCAGTACTTC	CASSQEGLMGASAAEQYF
TRBV28	TRBJ1-6	TRBD1	NA	TGTGCCAGCAGGCCCCTCTCCGACAGGGGATCCTATAATTCACCCCTCCACTTT	CASRPLSDRGSYNSPLHF
TRBV13	TRBJ2-3	NA	NA	TGTGCCAGCAGCTCCCGAGGGGATTTAACAGATACGCAGTATTTT	CASSSRGDLTDTQYF
TRBV7-2	TRBJ1-3	NA	few	TGTGCCAGCAGCTTACAGGGGTATGGAAACACCATATATTTT	CASSLQGYGNTIYF
TRBV7-2	TRBJ2-1	TRBD2	NA	TGTGCCAGCAGCTTACAGCTCACGGGAGGCGGTGAGCAGTTCTTC	CASSLQLTGGGEQFF
TRBV28	TRBJ1-4	NA	NA	TGTGCCAGCAGTCGTAGAACTAATGAAAAACTGTTTTTT	CASSRRTNEKLFF
TRBV7-9	TRBJ2-1	NA	NA	TGTGCCAGCAGAGATTACCGGGACATTCCATTCTTC	CASRDYRDIPFF
TRBV29-1	TRBJ2-3	TRBD1	NA	TGCAGCGTTGCCAGACAGGGAATCGCAGATACGCAGTATTTT	CSVARQGIADTQYF
TRBV6-1	TRBJ2-3	TRBD1	NA	TGTGCCAGCAGGAGGGTTGACAGGGCTCCGGATACGCAGTATTTT	CASRRVDRAPDTQYF
TRBV7-2	TRBJ2-3	TRBD2	once	TGTGCCAGCAGCTTACGGAGCGGGACTAGCGGACCTAGCACAGATACGCAGTATTTT	CASSLRSGTSGPSTDTQYF
TRBV18	TRBJ2-3	TRBD2	NA	TGTGCCAGCTCATTTAGCGGGGTCCCCACAGATACGCAGTATTTT	CASSFSGVPTDTQYF
TRBV18	TRBJ1-1	NA	NA	TGTGCCAGCTCACCAACGATTCCGGGGAACACTGAAGCTTTCTTT	CASSPTIPGNTEAFF
TRBV7-3	TRBJ2-3	TRBD2	NA	TGTGCCAGCAGCTCAGGACTAGCGGGGGGGCCTATCGATACGCAGTATTTT	CASSSGLAGGPIDTQYF
TRBV28	TRBJ2-2	NA	NA	TGTGCCAGCAGTTTGACTGTAGGATTCGGGGAGCTGTTTTTT	CASSLTVGFGELFF
TRBV6-5	TRBJ1-2	NA	NA	TGTGCCAGCAGTTACGGGCTGGGGGCTTCCTATGGCTACACCTTC	CASSYGLGASYGYTF
TRBV5-8	TRBJ1-2	TRBD1	NA	TGTGCCAGCAGCCGATCGGGACAGGGGATCTATTATGGCTACACCTTC	CASSRSGQGIYYGYTF
TRBV28	TRBJ1-2	NA	NA	TGTGCCAGCAGTTTCCCGACAGCGCCGGGATCGAGAACCTTC	CASSFPTAPGSRTF
TRBV5-1	TRBJ2-6	NA	NA	TGCGCCAGCAGCACGGCCTCTGGGGCCAACGTCCTGACTTTC	CASSTASGANVLTF
TRBV29-1	TRBJ1-2	NA	NA	TGCAGCGTTGAGGGCCCGGTCGGCTATGGCTACACCTTC	CSVEGPVGYGYTF
TRBV11-1	TRBJ1-5	NA	NA	TGTGCCAGCAGCTTACGGGATAATCAGCCCCAGCATTTT	CASSLRDNQPQHF
TRBV9	TRBJ1-6	NA	NA	TGTGCCAGCAGCACCGTGGGGAAGGGCCTCCTCCACTTT	CASSTVGKGLLHF
TRBV10-2	TRBJ1-1	NA	NA	TGCGCCAGCAGCGTCGGACAGAGGAACACTGAAGCTTTCTTT	CASSVGQRNTEAFF
TRBV7-8	TRBJ2-1	NA	NA	TGTGCCAGCACGACACGACTAGAGTACAATGAGCAGTTCTTC	CASTTRLEYNEQFF